These 7 T cell receptor beta chains originate from one sample sequenced in a study of cytomegalovirus exposure and HLA in healthy donors. Profiled with immunoSEQ multiplex PCR; TCRdb holds only in-frame clones, not every one. The table has 130,000 or so clones, 90% seen once. Sample: PBMCs. Receptors were obtained from a young woman in good health and CMV-seropositive.

This clone appeared once. The CDR3 reads CAISETSEAYNEQFF. In nucleotides, the CDR3 is TGTGCCATCAGTGAGACTAGCGAAGCCTACAATGAGCAGTTCTTC. The chain carries TRBV10-3 and TRBJ2-1; TRBD2 agrees at 7 bases. The CDR3 totals 15 residues. V dropped 2 bases and J dropped 2; count of bases not matched to a gene: 3. The germline V gene has CDR1 ENHRY and CDR2 SYGVKD.

The CDR3 loop is CASSFRGGGFSGNTIYF. CDR3 DNA sequence: TGTGCCAGCAGTTTCCGGGGAGGGGGGTTCTCTGGAAACACCATATATTTT. The V call is TRBV28, the J call TRBJ1-3; D may be TRBD1 (6 bases). Trimming left V 3 bases short and J 0 bases short, with 15 bases between. CDR1 MDHEN and CDR2 SYDVKM come from the germline V gene. The length of the CDR3 is 17 residues.

The chain joins TRBV6-5 to TRBJ2-3, with 9 bases lining up with TRBD1. V was clipped by 7 bases and J by 3 bases; unmatched bases: 5. The V gene's germline CDR1 is MNHEY and CDR2 SVGAGI. There are 14 residues in the CDR3. In nucleotides, the CDR3 is TGTGCCAGCAACGACAGGGGGTGGACAGATACGCAGTATTTT. Amino acids: CASNDRGWTDTQYF.

This chain joins TRBV18 and TRBJ2-5; weak D call: TRBD1 (6 bases). From germline, CDR1 is KGHSH and CDR2 LQKENI. The CDR3 covers 14 residues. V was shortened by 3 bases and J by 2 bases, with 10 bases between the two germline ends. The CDR3 is CASSPDRIQETQYF. CDR3 nucleotides: TGTGCCAGCTCACCCGACAGGATACAAGAGACCCAGTACTTC.

The DNA for the CDR3 is TGTGCCAGCAGTTACAGGGCTAGCGGGGGGGTAGGGGAGCAGTTCTTC. This gives the protein CASSYRASGGVGEQFF. The chain is built from TRBV6-5 and TRBJ2-1; 12 nucleotides align to TRBD2. The V segment lost 2 bases and the J segment 10 bases; nucleotides outside the gene matches: 9. The CDR3 length is 16 residues. The germline CDR1 and CDR2 sequences are MNHEY and SVGAGI.

The chain uses TRBV28 and TRBJ1-4; D is undetermined. The germline CDR1 and CDR2 sequences are MDHEN and SYDVKM. The V end was cut by 6 bases, the J end by 8 bases, with 7 bases between. The CDR3 runs 11 residues. In DNA, the CDR3 is TGTGCCAGCAGAAGCGGGGAAAAACTGTTTTTT. This sequence encodes CASRSGEKLFF.

The rearrangement links TRBV13 to TRBJ1-6, with D tentatively TRBD1 (6 bases). This CDR3 is 16 amino acids long. The V gene's germline CDR1 is PRHDT and CDR2 FYEKMQ (reference sequence). With 1 base removed from V and 4 bases from J, the gap between germline ends came to 11 bases. The CDR3 DNA is TGTGCCAGCAGCTTAGCGGGGGGCGGATATAATTCACCCCTCCACTTT. Translating it yields CASSLAGGGYNSPLHF.